This T cell receptor beta chain emerged from a study of CD8+ T cells in alopecia areata. Study outcomes and limitations: Among patients, TCR sharing was less clear than in mice, a difference possibly due in part to HLA diversity in the patient population. Clonality in lesional scalp, especially alopecia totalis/universalis, exceeded that of normal scalp.

Lesional scalp punch biopsies and peripheral blood came from alopecia areata patients. CDR3 length: 14 residues. Germline-derived CDR1 and CDR2 are SGHDT and YYEEEE. Trimming removed 4 bases from V and 4 bases from J, with 14 bases in between. As for this clone: What it binds is unknown.

cDNA prepared by RNA extraction and subsequent reverse transcription served as the template for sequencing. Sequencing used immunoSEQ multiplex PCR; TCRdb keeps in-frame clones, though not all of them. This table has hundreds of thousands of clones, 65% to 70% appearing once. The sequencing used CD4+ T cells sorted from blood, collected at week 0. The clonotype comes from a human donor with alopecia areata. J is TRBJ1-2 and V is TRBV5-6; D remains unclear. CDR3 sequence: CASSLRTVSYGYTF. The CDR3 DNA sequence: TGTGCCAGCAGCCTCCGGACGGTTTCCTATGGCTACACCTTC.